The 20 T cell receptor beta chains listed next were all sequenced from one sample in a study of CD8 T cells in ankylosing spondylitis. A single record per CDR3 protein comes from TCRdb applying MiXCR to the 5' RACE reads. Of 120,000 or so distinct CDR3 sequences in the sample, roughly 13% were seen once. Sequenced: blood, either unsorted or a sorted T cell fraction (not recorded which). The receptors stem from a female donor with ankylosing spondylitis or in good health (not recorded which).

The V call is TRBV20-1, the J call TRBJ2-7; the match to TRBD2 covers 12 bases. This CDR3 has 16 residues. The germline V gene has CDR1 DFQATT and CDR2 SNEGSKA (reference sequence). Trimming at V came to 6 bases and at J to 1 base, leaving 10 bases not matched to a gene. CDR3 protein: CSAQLAGGRQSYEQYF. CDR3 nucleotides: TGCAGTGCGCAACTAGCGGGGGGACGACAATCCTACGAGCAGTACTTC.

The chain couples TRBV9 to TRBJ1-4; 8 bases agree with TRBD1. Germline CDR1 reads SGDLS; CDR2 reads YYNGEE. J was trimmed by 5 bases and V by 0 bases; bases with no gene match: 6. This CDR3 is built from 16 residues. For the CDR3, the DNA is TGTGCCAGCAGCGTAGCTCCGACAGGGGAAAATGAAAAACTGTTTTTT. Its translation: CASSVAPTGENEKLFF.

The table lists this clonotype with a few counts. CDR3 loop: CASSSQGPGETQYF. Written as DNA, the CDR3 is TGTGCCAGCAGTTCACAGGGTCCGGGGGAGACCCAGTACTTC. V is TRBV2 and J is TRBJ2-5; weak D call: TRBD1 (6 bases). V was pared by 5 bases and J by 5 bases, with 15 bases between. Germline CDR1 and CDR2: SNHLY and FYNNEI. This CDR3 is built from 14 residues. The complete variable domain, with remaining parts taken from reference TRBV2 and TRBJ2-5, reads EPEVTQTPSHQVTQMGQEVILRCVPISNHLYFYWYRQILGQKVEFLVSFYNNEISEKSEIFDDQFSVERPDGSNFTLKIRSTKLEDSAMYFCASSSQGPGETQYFGPGTRLLVL.

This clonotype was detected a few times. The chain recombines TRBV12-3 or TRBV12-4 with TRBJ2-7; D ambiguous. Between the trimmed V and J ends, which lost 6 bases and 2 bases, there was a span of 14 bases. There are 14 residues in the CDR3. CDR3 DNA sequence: TGTGCCAGCAGCCCAAGTAGGTTCACCTACGAGCAGTACTTC. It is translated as CASSPSRFTYEQYF.

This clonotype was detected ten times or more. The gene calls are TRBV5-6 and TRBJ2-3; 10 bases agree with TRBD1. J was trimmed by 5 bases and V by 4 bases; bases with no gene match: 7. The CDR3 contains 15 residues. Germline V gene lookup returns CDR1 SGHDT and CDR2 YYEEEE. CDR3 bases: TGTGCCAGCAGCCCGGACAGGGGGAGGTTAGATACGCAGTATTTT. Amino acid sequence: CASSPDRGRLDTQYF.

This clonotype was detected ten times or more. CDR3 region: CASGLAGEPSSYNEQFF. The CDR3 region has the DNA TGTGCCAGTGGACTAGCGGGAGAGCCCAGCTCCTACAATGAGCAGTTCTTC. The genes are TRBV12-3 or TRBV12-4 and TRBJ2-1; 13 nucleotides align to TRBD2. This CDR3 contains 17 residues. The trim removed 9 bases at V and 0 bases at J, leaving 8 bases unmatched.

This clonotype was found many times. This chain's CDR3 is CASSNREASTDTQYF. The CDR3 DNA follows: TGTGCCAGCAGCAACAGGGAGGCTAGCACAGATACGCAGTATTTT. V and J are TRBV7-8 and TRBJ2-3; either TRBD1 or TRBD2 may supply D (6 bases each). The CDR3 is 15 residues long. Trimming took 5 bases from V and 0 from J, leaving 12 bases between them. Germline V CDR1 and CDR2: SGHVS, FQNEAQ. The complete variable domain, with remaining parts taken from reference TRBV7-8 and TRBJ2-3, reads GAGVSQSPRYKVAKRGQDVALRCDPISGHVSLFWYQQALGQGPEFLTYFQNEAQLDKSGLPSDRFFAERPEGSVSTLKIQRTQQEDSAVYLCASSNREASTDTQYFGPGTRLTVL.

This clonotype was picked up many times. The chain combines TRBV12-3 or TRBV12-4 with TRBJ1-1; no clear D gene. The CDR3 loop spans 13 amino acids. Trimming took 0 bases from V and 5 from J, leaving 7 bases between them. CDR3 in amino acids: CASSLAGDTEAFF. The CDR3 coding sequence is TGTGCCAGCAGTTTAGCTGGGGATACTGAAGCTTTCTTT.

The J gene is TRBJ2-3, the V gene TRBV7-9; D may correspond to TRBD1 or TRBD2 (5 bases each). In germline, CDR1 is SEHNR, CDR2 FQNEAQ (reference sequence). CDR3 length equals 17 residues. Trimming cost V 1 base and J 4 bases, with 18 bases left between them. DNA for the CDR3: TGTGCCAGCAGCTTAGGAGCGAGAGGGGATGGCGCAGATACGCAGTATTTT. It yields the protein CASSLGARGDGADTQYF.

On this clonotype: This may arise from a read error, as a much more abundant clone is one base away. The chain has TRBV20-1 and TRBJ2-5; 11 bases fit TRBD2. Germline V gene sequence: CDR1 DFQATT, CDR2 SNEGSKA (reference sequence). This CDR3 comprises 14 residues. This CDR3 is CSASTSGSVETQHF. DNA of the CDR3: TGCAGTGCTAGTACTAGCGGGAGCGTCGAGACCCAGCACTTC.

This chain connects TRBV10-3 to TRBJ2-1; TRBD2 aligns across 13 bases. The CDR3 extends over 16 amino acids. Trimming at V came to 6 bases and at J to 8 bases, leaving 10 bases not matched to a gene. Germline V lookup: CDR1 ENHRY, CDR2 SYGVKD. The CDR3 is CAIRGLAGVGGYEQFF. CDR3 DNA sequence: TGTGCCATCAGAGGACTAGCGGGAGTTGGAGGCTATGAGCAGTTCTTC.

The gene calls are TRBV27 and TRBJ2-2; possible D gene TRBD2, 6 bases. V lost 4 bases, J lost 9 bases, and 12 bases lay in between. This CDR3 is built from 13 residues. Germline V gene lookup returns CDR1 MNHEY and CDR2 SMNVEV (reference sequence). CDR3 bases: TGTGCCAGCAGTTGGTCCGGCGGGAGGGAGCTGTTTTTT. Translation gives CASSWSGGRELFF.

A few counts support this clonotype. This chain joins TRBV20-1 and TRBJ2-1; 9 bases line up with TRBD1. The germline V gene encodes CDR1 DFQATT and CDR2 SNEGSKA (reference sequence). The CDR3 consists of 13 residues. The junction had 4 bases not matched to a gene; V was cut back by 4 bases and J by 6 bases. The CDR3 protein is CSAKRGQGNEQFF. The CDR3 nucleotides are TGCAGTGCTAAGCGGGGACAGGGCAATGAGCAGTTCTTC.

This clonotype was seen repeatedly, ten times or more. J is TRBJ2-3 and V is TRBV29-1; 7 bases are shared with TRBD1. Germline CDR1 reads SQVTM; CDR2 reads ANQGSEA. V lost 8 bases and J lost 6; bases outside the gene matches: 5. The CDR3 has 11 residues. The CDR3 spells CSSIQGDTQYF. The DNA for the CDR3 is TGCAGCTCAATACAGGGGGATACGCAGTATTTT.

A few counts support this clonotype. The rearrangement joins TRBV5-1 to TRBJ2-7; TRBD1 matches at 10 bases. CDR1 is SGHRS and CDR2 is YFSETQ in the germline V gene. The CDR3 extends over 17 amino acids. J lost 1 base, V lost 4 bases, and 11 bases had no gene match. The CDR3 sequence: CASSHGGAGQGSYEQYF. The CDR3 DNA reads TGCGCCAGCAGCCATGGAGGAGCGGGACAGGGGTCCTACGAGCAGTACTTC.

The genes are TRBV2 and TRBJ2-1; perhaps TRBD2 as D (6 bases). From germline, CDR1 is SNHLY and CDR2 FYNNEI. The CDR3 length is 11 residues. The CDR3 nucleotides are TGTGGGTGGAGGGACTACAATGAGCAGTTCTTC. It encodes CGWRDYNEQFF.

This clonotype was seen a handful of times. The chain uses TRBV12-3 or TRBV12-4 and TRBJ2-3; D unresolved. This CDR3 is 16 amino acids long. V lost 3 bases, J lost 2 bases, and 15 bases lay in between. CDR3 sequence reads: CASSFFSGFFTDTQYF. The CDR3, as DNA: TGTGCCAGCAGTTTTTTTTCGGGCTTCTTCACAGATACGCAGTATTTT.

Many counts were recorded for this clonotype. The CDR3 DNA is TGCGCCAGCAGCTTCCAGGGGGCCCACAACACAGATACGCAGTATTTT. As protein: CASSFQGAHNTDTQYF. The chain recombines TRBV5-1 with TRBJ2-3, with 8 bases identical to TRBD1. Germline lookup yields CDR1 SGHRS and CDR2 YFSETQ. J gave up 2 bases and V 2 bases, and 7 bases lay outside the gene matches. This CDR3 is built from 16 residues.

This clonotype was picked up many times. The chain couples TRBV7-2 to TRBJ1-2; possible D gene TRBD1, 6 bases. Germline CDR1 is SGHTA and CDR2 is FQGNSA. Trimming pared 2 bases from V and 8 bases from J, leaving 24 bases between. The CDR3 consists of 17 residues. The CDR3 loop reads CASSLRTAFPELGGYTF. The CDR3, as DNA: TGTGCCAGCAGCTTAAGGACAGCCTTCCCGGAGTTGGGCGGCTACACCTTC.

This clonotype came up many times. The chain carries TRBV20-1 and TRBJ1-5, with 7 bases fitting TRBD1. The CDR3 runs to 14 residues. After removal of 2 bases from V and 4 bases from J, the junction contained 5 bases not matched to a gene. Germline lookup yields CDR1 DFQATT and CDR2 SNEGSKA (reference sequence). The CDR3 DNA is TGCAGTGCTAGAACCGGGACAGCAAATCAGCCCCAGCATTTT. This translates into CSARTGTANQPQHF.